Shown below are 6 T cell receptor beta chains from a single sample sequenced in a study of T cell responses to AZD1222 COVID-19 vaccine (dated by TCRdb to the early 2020s). The time point label, read with the paper, signifies: baseline before first vaccination. The library was produced with the immunoSEQ multiplex PCR assay. The table was pulled from immuneACCESS by TCRdb, which kept in-frame rearrangements only. Such tables lose some clones; where checked, under half of the loss comes from unresolved V genes, and the rest has no known cause. Within this sample are around 140,000 clones, with around 86% of them counted one time only. Of the sample, about a fifth falls within the top ten clones. The specimen was peripheral blood, collected on day 0 of AZD1222 vaccination. The receptors were sampled from an adult in good health.

DNA for the CDR3: TGTGCCAGCAGCTACCAGGGGCGGGTAGAGACCCAGTACTTC. It translates to CASSYQGRVETQYF. This sequence joins TRBV7-2 and TRBJ2-5, with a possible D match to TRBD1 (6 bases). Germline V gene lookup returns CDR1 SGHTA and CDR2 FQGNSA. Deletions cut 4 bases from V and 4 bases from J, with 13 bases between. The CDR3 is made up of 14 amino acids.

This chain links TRBV7-9 with TRBJ2-7, with 7 positions matching TRBD1. Trimming cost V 5 bases and J 2 bases; bases outside gene matches: 9. The CDR3 loop spans 15 amino acids. Germline CDR1 reads SEHNR; CDR2 reads FQNEAQ (reference sequence). DNA of the CDR3: TGTGCCAGCAGCCCCAGCCGGGGACAGCCCTACGAGCAGTACTTC. Protein sequence: CASSPSRGQPYEQYF.

J is TRBJ1-4 and V is TRBV5-1, with D possibly matching TRBD1 (6 bases). The germline V gene encodes CDR1 SGHRS and CDR2 YFSETQ. V dropped 4 bases and J dropped 5 bases, with 12 bases sitting between them. This CDR3 contains 14 residues. This chain's CDR3 is CASSPRDTNEKLFF. The DNA for the CDR3 is TGCGCCAGCAGCCCGCGGGACACCAATGAAAAACTGTTTTTT.

This clone was recorded a few times. This chain links TRBV7-2 with TRBJ2-3; D gene uncertain. There are 14 residues in the CDR3. The V end lost 2 bases, the J end lost 5 bases, and 11 bases lay between the germline ends. Germline values: CDR1 SGHTA, CDR2 FQGNSA. The CDR3 reads CASSLRTPQDTQYF. The CDR3 coding sequence is TGTGCCAGCAGCTTACGGACGCCCCAAGATACGCAGTATTTT.

V usage is TRBV10-2 and J usage is TRBJ1-5; D call uncertain. Germline CDR1 reads WSHSY; CDR2 reads SAAADI. Trimming shortened V by 3 bases and J by 7 bases, and 16 bases separated the two germline ends. This CDR3 contains 15 residues. The CDR3 DNA reads TGCGCCAGCAGTGACGACTTAAGGGTATCCCAGCCCCAGCATTTT. Its translation is CASSDDLRVSQPQHF.

The V and J genes are TRBV4-3 and TRBJ2-7; 10 nucleotides line up with TRBD1. This CDR3 has 17 residues. V trimming: 1 base; J trimming: 2 bases; junction bases outside the gene matches: 8. Germline CDR1 reads LGHNA; CDR2 reads YSLEER. CDR3: CASSQVAGQGRTYEQYF. Here the CDR3 DNA reads TGCGCCAGCAGCCAAGTCGCGGGACAGGGGAGAACCTACGAGCAGTACTTC.